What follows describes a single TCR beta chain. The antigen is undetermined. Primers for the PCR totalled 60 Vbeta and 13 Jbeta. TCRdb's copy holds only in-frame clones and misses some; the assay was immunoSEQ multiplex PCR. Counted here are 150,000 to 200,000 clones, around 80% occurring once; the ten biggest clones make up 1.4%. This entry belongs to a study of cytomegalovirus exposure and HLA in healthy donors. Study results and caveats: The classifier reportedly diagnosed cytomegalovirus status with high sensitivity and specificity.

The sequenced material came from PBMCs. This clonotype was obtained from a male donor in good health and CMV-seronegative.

The CDR3 nucleotides read TGTGCCAGCAGCCCGGACAGGGGGTTAAATGAAAAACTGTTTTTT. It codes for CASSPDRGLNEKLFF. The rearrangement uses TRBV5-4 and TRBJ1-4; 10 positions agree with TRBD1. CDR1 is SGHNT, CDR2 YYREEE, per germline (reference sequence). Trimming cost V 4 bases and J 5 bases; bases outside gene matches: 5. The CDR3 is 15 amino acids.